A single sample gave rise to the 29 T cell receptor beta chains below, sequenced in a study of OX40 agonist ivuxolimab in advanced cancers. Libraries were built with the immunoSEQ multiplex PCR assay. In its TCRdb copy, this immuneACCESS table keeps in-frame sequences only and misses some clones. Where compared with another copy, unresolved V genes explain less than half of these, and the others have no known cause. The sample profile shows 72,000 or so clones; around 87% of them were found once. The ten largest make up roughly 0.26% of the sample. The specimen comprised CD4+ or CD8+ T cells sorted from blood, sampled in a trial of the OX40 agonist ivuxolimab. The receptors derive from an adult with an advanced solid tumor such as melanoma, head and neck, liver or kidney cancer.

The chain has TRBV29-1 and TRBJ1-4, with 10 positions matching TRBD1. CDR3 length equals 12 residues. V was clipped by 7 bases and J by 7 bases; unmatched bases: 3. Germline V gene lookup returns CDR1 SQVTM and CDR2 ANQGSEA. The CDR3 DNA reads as TGCAGCGCGACAGGGGGCTCTGAAAAACTGTTTTTT. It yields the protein CSATGGSEKLFF. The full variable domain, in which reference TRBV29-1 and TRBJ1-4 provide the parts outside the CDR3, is SAVISQKPSRDICQRGTSLTIQCQVDSQVTMMFWYRQQPGQSLTLIATANQGSEATYESGFVIDKFPISRPNLTFSTLTVSNMSPEDSSIYLCSATGGSEKLFFGSGTQLSVL.

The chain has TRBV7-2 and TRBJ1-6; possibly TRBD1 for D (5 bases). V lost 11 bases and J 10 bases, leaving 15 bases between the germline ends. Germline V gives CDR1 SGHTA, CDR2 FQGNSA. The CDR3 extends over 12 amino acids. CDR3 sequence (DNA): TGTGCCCTCGGGCAGGGAAACTCACCCCTCCACTTT. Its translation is CALGQGNSPLHF.

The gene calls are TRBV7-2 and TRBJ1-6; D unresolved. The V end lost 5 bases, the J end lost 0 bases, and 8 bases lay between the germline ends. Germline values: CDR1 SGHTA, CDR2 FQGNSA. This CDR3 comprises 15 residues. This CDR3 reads CASSRESSYNSPLHF. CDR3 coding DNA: TGTGCCAGCAGCCGGGAGAGCTCCTATAATTCACCCCTCCACTTT.

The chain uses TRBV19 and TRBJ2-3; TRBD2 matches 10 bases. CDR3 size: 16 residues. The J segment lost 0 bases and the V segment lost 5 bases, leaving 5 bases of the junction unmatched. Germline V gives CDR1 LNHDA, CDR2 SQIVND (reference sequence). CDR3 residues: CASSPGLAASTDTQYF. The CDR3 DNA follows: TGTGCCAGTAGTCCAGGACTAGCGGCAAGCACAGATACGCAGTATTTT.

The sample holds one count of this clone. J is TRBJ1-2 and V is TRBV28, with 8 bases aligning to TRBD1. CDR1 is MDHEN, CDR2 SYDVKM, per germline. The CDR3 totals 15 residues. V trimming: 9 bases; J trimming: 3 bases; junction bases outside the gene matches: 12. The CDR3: CASMIAGQGHYGYTF. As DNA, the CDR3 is TGTGCCAGTATGATTGCCGGACAGGGTCACTATGGCTACACCTTC.

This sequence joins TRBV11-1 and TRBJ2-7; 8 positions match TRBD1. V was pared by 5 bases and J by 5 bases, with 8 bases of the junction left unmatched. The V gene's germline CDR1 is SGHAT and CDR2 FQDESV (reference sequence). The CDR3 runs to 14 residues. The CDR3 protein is CASSPGQGDHEQYF. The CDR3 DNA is TGTGCCAGCAGCCCCGGACAGGGTGACCACGAGCAGTACTTC.

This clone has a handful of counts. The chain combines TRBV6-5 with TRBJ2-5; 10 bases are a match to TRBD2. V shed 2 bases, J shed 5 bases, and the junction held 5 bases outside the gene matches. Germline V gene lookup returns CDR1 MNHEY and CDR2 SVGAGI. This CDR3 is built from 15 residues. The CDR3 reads CASSYQGLASETQYF. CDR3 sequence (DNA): TGTGCCAGCAGTTACCAGGGACTAGCGTCGGAGACCCAGTACTTC.

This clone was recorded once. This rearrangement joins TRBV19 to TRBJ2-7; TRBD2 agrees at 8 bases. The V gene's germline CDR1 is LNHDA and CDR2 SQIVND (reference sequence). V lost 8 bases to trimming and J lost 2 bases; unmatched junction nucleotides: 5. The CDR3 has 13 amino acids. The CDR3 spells CASPWTSPYEQYF. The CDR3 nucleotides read TGTGCCAGTCCCTGGACTAGCCCCTACGAGCAGTACTTC.

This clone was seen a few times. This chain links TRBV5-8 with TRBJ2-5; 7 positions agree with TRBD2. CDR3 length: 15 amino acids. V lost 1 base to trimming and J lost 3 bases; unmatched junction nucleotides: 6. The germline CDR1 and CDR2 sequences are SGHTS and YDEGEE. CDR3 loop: CASSLYLGGKETQYF. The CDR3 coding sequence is TGTGCCAGCAGCTTGTACTTGGGGGGGAAAGAGACCCAGTACTTC.

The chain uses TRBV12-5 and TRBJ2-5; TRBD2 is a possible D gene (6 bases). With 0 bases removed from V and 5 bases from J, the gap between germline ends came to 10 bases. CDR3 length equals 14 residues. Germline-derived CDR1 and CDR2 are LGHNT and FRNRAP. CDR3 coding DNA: TGTGCTAGTGGTTTGGTACCTAGCGATGAGACCCAGTACTTC. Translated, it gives CASGLVPSDETQYF.

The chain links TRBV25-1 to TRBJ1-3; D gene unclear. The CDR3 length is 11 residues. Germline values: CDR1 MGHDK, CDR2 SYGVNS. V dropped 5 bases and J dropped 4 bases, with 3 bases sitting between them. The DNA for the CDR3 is TGTGCCAGCAGTCTGGGAAACACCATATATTTT. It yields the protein CASSLGNTIYF.

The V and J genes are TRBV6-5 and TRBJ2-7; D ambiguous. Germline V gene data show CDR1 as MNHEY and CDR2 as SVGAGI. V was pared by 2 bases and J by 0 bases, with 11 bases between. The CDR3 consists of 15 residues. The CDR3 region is CASSYNGKSSYEQYF. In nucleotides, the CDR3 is TGTGCCAGCAGTTACAACGGAAAGAGCTCCTACGAGCAGTACTTC.

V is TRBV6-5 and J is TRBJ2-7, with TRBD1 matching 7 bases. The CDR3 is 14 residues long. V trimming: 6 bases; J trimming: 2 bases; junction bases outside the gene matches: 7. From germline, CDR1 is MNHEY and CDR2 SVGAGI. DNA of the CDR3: TGTGCCAGCAGCAGCCGGGACAGAACCTACGAGCAGTACTTC. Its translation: CASSSRDRTYEQYF.

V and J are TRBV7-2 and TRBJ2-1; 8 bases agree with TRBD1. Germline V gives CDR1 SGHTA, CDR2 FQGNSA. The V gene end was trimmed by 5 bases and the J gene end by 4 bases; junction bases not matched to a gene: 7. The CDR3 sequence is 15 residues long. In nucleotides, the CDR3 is TGTGCCAGCAGCCCGCAGGGGGCGGTATACAATGAGCAGTTCTTC. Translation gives CASSPQGAVYNEQFF.

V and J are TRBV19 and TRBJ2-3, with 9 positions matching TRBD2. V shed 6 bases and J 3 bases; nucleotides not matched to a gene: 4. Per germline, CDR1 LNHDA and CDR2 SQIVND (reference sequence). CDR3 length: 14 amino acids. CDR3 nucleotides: TGTGCCAGTAGCGTCAGCGGGAGGACAGATACGCAGTATTTT. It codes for CASSVSGRTDTQYF.

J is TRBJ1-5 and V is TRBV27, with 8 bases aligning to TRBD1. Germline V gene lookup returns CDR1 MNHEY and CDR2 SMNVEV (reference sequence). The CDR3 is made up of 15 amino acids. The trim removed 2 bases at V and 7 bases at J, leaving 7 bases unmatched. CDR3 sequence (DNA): TGTGCCAGCAGTTTAGGCAGGGGGCGCTTACAGCCCCAGCATTTT. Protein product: CASSLGRGRLQPQHF.

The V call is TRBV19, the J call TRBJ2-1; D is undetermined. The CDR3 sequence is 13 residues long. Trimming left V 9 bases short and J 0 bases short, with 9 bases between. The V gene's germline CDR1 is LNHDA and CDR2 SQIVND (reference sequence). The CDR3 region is CASTESSYNEQFF. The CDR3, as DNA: TGTGCCAGCACCGAGAGCTCCTACAATGAGCAGTTCTTC. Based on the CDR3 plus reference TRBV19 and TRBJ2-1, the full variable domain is DGGITQSPKYLFRKEGQNVTLSCEQNLNHDAMYWYRQDPGQGLRLIYYSQIVNDFQKGDIAEGYSVSREKKESFPLTVTSAQKNPTAFYLCASTESSYNEQFFGPGTRLTVL.

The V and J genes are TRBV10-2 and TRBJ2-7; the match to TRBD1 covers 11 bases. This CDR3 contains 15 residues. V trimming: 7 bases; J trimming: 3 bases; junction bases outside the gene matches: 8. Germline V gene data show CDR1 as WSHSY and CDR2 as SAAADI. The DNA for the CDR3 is TGCGCCAGCAACGCCGGACAGGGGGCAGTCTACGAGCAGTACTTC. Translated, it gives CASNAGQGAVYEQYF.

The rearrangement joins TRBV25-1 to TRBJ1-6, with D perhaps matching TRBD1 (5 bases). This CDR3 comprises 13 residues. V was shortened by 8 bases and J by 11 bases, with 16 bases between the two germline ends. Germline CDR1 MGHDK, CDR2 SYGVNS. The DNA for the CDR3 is TGTGCCAGCGCGGATCACAGGTTGGCACCCCTCCACTTT. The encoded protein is CASADHRLAPLHF.

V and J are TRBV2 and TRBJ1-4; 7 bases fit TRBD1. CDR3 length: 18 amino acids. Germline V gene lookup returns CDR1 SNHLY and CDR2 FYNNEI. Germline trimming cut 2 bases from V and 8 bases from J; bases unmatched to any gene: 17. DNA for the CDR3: TGTGCCAGCAGTGAATTCGGTCGTGGGGAAGGGGGCAAAGAAAAACTGTTTTTT. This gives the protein CASSEFGRGEGGKEKLFF.

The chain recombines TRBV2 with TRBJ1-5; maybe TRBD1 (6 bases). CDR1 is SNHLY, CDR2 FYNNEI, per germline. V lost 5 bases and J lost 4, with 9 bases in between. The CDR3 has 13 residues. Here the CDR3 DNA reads TGTGCCAGCAGTCAAGGGGGAAATCAGCCCCAGCATTTT. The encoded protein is CASSQGGNQPQHF.

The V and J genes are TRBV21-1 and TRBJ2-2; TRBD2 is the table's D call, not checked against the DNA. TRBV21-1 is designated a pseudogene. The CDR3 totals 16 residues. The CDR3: CASSKVPGRNTGELFF. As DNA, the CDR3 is TGTGCCAGCAGCAAAGTGCCGGGGAGGAACACCGGGGAGCTGTTTTTT.

The CDR3 here is CAISETWAGENTEAFF. The DNA for the CDR3 is TGTGCCATCAGTGAAACTTGGGCAGGGGAGAACACTGAAGCTTTCTTT. This rearrangement joins TRBV10-3 to TRBJ1-1; a weak D match, TRBD1 (6 bases). CDR1 is ENHRY and CDR2 is SYGVKD in the germline V gene. Trimming removed 3 bases at V and 1 base at J, with 15 bases between. The CDR3 sequence is 16 residues long.

The CDR3 loop is CASSYLEKLFF. The DNA of the CDR3 is TGTGCCAGCAGTTACCTTGAAAAACTGTTTTTT. The rearrangement uses TRBV6-6 and TRBJ1-4; D is uncertain. Germline V gene sequence: CDR1 MNHNY, CDR2 SVGAGI (reference sequence). The V gene lost 2 bases and the J gene lost 7 bases, with 2 bases spanning the gap. This CDR3 region has 11 residues.

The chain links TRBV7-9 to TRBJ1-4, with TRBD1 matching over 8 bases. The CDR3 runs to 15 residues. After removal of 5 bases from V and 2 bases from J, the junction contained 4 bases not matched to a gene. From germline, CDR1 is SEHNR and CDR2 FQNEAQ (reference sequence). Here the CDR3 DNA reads TGTGCCAGCAGCCCCCGGACAGGGACTAATGAAAAACTGTTTTTT. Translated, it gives CASSPRTGTNEKLFF. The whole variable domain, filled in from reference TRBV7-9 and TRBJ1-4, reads DTGVSQNPRHKITKRGQNVTFRCDPISEHNRLYWYRQTLGQGPEFLTYFQNEAQLEKSRLLSDRFSAERPKGSFSTLEIQRTEQGDSAMYLCASSPRTGTNEKLFFGSGTQLSVL.

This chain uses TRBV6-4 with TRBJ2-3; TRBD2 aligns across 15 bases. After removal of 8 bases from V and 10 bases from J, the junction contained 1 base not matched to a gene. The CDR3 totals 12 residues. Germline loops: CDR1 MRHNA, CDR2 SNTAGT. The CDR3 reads CASGLAGGAQYF. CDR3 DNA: TGTGCCAGCGGACTAGCGGGAGGGGCGCAGTATTTT.

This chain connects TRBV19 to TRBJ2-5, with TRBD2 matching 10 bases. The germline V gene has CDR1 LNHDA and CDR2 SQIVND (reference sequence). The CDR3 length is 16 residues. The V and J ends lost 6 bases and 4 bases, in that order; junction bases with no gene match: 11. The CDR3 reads CASRITSGTAGETQYF. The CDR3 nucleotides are TGTGCCAGTAGAATAACTAGCGGGACGGCGGGAGAGACCCAGTACTTC.

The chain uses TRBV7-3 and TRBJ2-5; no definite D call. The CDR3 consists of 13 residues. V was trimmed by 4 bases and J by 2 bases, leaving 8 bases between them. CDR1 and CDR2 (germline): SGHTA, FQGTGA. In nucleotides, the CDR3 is TGTGCCAGCAGCTCCGGGCCGCAAGAGACCCAGTACTTC. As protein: CASSSGPQETQYF.

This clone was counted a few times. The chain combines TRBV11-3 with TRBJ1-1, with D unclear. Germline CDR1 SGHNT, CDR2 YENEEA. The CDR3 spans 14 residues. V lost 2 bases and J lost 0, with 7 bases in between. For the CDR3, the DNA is TGTGCCAGCAGCTTATTTGAGATGAACACTGAAGCTTTCTTT. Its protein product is CASSLFEMNTEAFF.